Shown below are 10 T cell receptor beta chains from a single sample sequenced in a study of T cell clonotyping in hematopoietic cell transplantation. Libraries were prepared by immunoSEQ multiplex PCR; TCRdb keeps only in-frame clonotypes and omits some of them. Of about 7,000 clones in the sample, around nine tenths were seen once. This specimen was PBMCs, taken 100 days after allogeneic stem cell transplant. These TCRs come from a male patient in his fifties or sixties who had an allogeneic stem cell transplant from a related donor, so the T cells may come from the graft donor. Some clones in this sample may be carry-over from other donors' samples.

About this clone: Its ends do not fully match the called genes, so a read error is possible. The CDR3 region is CASSQGEKETQHF. In DNA, the CDR3 is TGCGCCAGCAGCCAAGGAGAGAAAGAGACCCAGCACTTC. This chain uses TRBV4-1 with TRBJ2-5; no firm D call. The germline V gene encodes CDR1 MGHRA and CDR2 YSYEKL. CDR3 length: 13 amino acids.

The chain links TRBV19 to TRBJ1-4, with a weak D call TRBD1 (5 bases). This CDR3 is 16 amino acids long. V dropped 5 bases and J dropped 8 bases, with 21 bases sitting between them. Germline values: CDR1 LNHDA, CDR2 SQIVND (reference sequence). DNA for the CDR3: TGTGCCAGTAGTCCGAGAAGGCAGGGAGGTGGCGAAAAACTGTTTTTT. Encoded protein: CASSPRRQGGGEKLFF.

The J gene is TRBJ2-2, the V gene TRBV5-1; possibly TRBD1 for D (6 bases). V was trimmed by 0 bases and J by 4 bases, leaving 10 bases between them. The CDR3 runs to 15 residues. CDR1 is SGHRS and CDR2 is YFSETQ in the germline V gene. CDR3 nucleotide sequence: TGCGCCAGCAGCTTGGTACAGGGCCCCACCGGGGAGCTGTTTTTT. It specifies CASSLVQGPTGELFF.

This chain connects TRBV4-3 to TRBJ2-6, with no clear D. V was cut by 0 bases and J by 2 bases, with 8 bases left in between. Germline V CDR1 and CDR2: LGHNA, YSLEER. CDR3 length equals 16 residues. CDR3 loop: CASSQDPGTGANVLTF. Written as DNA, the CDR3 is TGCGCCAGCAGCCAAGATCCTGGGACTGGGGCCAACGTCCTGACTTTC.

The rearrangement uses TRBV4-3 and TRBJ2-2; 7 positions agree with TRBD1. V gave up 2 bases and J gave up 6 bases; unmatched junction bases: 6. CDR3 size: 15 residues. Germline CDR1 LGHNA, CDR2 YSLEER. CDR3 in DNA: TGCGCCAGCAGCCAACTTAGACAGGGTCCCGGGGAGCTGTTTTTT. This sequence encodes CASSQLRQGPGELFF.

This chain uses TRBV7-9 with TRBJ2-6; D is ambiguous. The CDR3 runs 16 residues. The germline CDR1 and CDR2 sequences are SEHNR and FQNEAQ (reference sequence). V shed 1 base and J shed 0 bases, with 7 bases lying between them. The CDR3 bases are TGTGCCAGCAGCTTAGAAATCGTCTCTGGGGCCAACGTCCTGACTTTC. This codes for CASSLEIVSGANVLTF.

The chain combines TRBV4-1 with TRBJ1-5; TRBD1 might be the D (5 bases). From germline, CDR1 is MGHRA and CDR2 YSYEKL. V was pared by 0 bases and J by 7 bases, with 16 bases between. This CDR3 has 16 residues. The CDR3 nucleotides are TGCGCCAGCAGCCAAGATTCGGGCAGGGTCGCCCAGCCCCAGCATTTT. Its protein product is CASSQDSGRVAQPQHF.

CDR3 in amino acids: CASSQGSGDYEQYF. The CDR3 region has the DNA TGTGCCAGCAGCCAGGGCTCGGGAGACTACGAGCAGTACTTC. This sequence joins TRBV4-2 and TRBJ2-5; perhaps TRBD2 as D (6 bases). Judging by the DNA end, TRBJ2-7 fits better; the J call may be wrong. This CDR3 contains 14 residues. Germline V CDR1 and CDR2: LGHNA, YNFKEQ.

The CDR3 sequence is CASSEGGAMATEAFF. In DNA, the CDR3 is TGTGCCAGCAGCGAAGGGGGGGCTATGGCGACTGAAGCTTTCTTT. This chain uses TRBV14 with TRBJ1-1; tentatively, D is TRBD1 (6 bases). The V gene's germline CDR1 is SGHDN and CDR2 FVKESK. This CDR3 spans 15 amino acids. Trimming shortened V by 5 bases and J by 5 bases, and 18 bases separated the two germline ends.

The V and J genes are TRBV6-5 and TRBJ1-1; tentatively, D is TRBD1 (5 bases). This CDR3 contains 14 residues. V lost 2 bases and J 0 bases, leaving 7 bases between the germline ends. CDR1 is MNHEY, CDR2 SVGAGI, per germline. The CDR3 here is CASSYEGLNTEAFF. The CDR3 DNA is TGTGCCAGCAGTTACGAGGGGCTGAACACTGAAGCTTTCTTT.